The 4 T cell receptor beta chains reported below all come from one sample, sequenced in a study of T cells after somatic rescue of genetic block. Assay used: immunoSEQ multiplex PCR; TCRdb lists only in-frame clones, some missing. The sample consists of about 110,000 clones, about 90% of them appearing once. Sequenced input: peripheral blood mononuclear cells (PBMCs). The receptors shown here come from a woman aged 18-30 years.

This clone was seen a few times. The chain recombines TRBV5-1 with TRBJ1-2; D remains unclear. Germline lookup yields CDR1 SGHRS and CDR2 YFSETQ. V lost 5 bases, J lost 6 bases, and 14 bases lay in between. CDR3 size: 13 residues. CDR3 amino acids: CASREDYIHGYTF. CDR3 sequence (DNA): TGCGCCAGCAGGGAGGATTATATCCATGGCTACACCTTC.

J is TRBJ1-1 and V is TRBV10-2, with 10 positions matching TRBD1. The CDR3 spans 16 residues. Germline CDR1 reads WSHSY; CDR2 reads SAAADI. After removal of 4 bases from V and 3 bases from J, the junction contained 8 bases not matched to a gene. CDR3 sequence: CASSGERQGADTEAFF. Here the CDR3 DNA reads TGCGCCAGCAGTGGAGAGAGACAGGGGGCTGACACTGAAGCTTTCTTT.

This clone was counted once. This chain joins TRBV19 and TRBJ2-7; the match to TRBD2 covers 11 bases. The CDR3 contains 15 residues. V was clipped by 6 bases and J by 2 bases; unmatched bases: 6. Germline CDR1 reads LNHDA; CDR2 reads SQIVND (reference sequence). CDR3 in DNA: TGTGCCAGTAGCCTCGGGACTAGCGGAGCCTACGAGCAGTACTTC. Protein sequence: CASSLGTSGAYEQYF.

In its sample, this clone was seen a few times. V gene TRBV7-2 combines with J gene TRBJ1-1; D unresolved. Germline-derived CDR1 and CDR2 are SGHTA and FQGNSA. This CDR3 has 14 residues. Trimming took 0 bases from V and 5 from J, leaving 10 bases between them. CDR3 sequence: CASSLATVRTEAFF. CDR3 bases: TGTGCCAGCAGCTTAGCCACAGTACGGACTGAAGCTTTCTTT.